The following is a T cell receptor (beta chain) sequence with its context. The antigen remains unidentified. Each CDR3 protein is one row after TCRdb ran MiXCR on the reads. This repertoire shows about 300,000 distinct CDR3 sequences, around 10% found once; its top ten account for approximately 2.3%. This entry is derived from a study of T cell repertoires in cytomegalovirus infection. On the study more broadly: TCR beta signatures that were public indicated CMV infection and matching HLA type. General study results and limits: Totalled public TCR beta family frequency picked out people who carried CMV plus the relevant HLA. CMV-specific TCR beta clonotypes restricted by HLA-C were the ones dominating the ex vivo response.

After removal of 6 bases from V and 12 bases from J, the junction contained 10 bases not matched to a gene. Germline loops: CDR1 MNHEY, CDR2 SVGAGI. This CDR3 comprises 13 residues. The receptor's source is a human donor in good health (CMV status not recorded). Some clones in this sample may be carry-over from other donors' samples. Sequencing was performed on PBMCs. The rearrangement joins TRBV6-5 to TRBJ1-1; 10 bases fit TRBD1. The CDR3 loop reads CASSLRQGAIPFF. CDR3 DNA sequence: TGTGCCAGCAGCCTTCGACAGGGGGCGATTCCTTTCTTT.